The 20 T cell receptor beta chains presented below share a single source sample, sequenced in a study of blood T cell repertoires in COVID-19. TCRdb keeps only in-frame clones here, not all; method: immunoSEQ multiplex PCR. The sample carries 250,000 to 300,000 clones, roughly 89% recorded once. What was sequenced was peripheral blood. Source of these receptors: a woman aged 25-40 years with active or convalescent COVID-19.

The genes are TRBV7-2 and TRBJ1-4, with a tentative D call TRBD1 (6 bases). The V gene's germline CDR1 is SGHTA and CDR2 FQGNSA. The CDR3 runs to 15 residues. Trimming removed 1 base from V and 3 bases from J, with 9 bases in between. The CDR3 loop reads CASSLVRTANEKLFF. The CDR3 DNA sequence: TGTGCCAGCAGCTTAGTAAGGACAGCTAATGAAAAACTGTTTTTT.

The chain joins TRBV4-3 to TRBJ2-3; D is perhaps TRBD2 (6 bases). Trimming left V 0 bases short and J 3 bases short, with 7 bases between. The CDR3 has 14 amino acids. Germline CDR1 is LGHNA and CDR2 is YSLEER. In DNA, the CDR3 is TGCGCCAGCAGCCAAGAGCGGGGAACAGATACGCAGTATTTT. The encoded protein is CASSQERGTDTQYF.

This clone appeared once. The chain is built from TRBV6-1 and TRBJ1-2; no clear D. This CDR3 region has 13 residues. Germline CDR1 and CDR2: MNHNS and SASEGT. Trimming left V 2 bases short and J 4 bases short, with 8 bases between. The CDR3 spells CASSEWRSYGYTF. In nucleotides, the CDR3 is TGTGCCAGCAGTGAATGGAGATCCTATGGCTACACCTTC.

The chain joins TRBV6-6 to TRBJ2-2; 9 bases align to TRBD1. The CDR3 has 17 amino acids. Germline V gene lookup returns CDR1 MNHNY and CDR2 SVGAGI (reference sequence). V shed 5 bases and J 4 bases; nucleotides not matched to a gene: 11. CDR3 in amino acids: CASSRNTGGAGTGELFF. In DNA form, the CDR3 reads TGTGCCAGCAGTCGAAATACAGGGGGCGCTGGCACCGGGGAGCTGTTTTTT.

The chain couples TRBV7-9 to TRBJ1-2; D remains unclear. Germline loops: CDR1 SEHNR, CDR2 FQNEAQ (reference sequence). The CDR3 length is 14 residues. V lost 5 bases to trimming and J lost 6 bases, with 16 bases between them. The CDR3 sequence is CASSPRGGVDGYTF. Written as DNA, the CDR3 is TGTGCCAGCAGCCCTCGGGGTGGAGTGGATGGCTACACCTTC.

Concerning this clone itself: The sample holds other DNA sequences that translate to the same CDR3. V is TRBV7-2 and J is TRBJ1-5; D might be TRBD1 (5 bases). Germline CDR1 is SGHTA and CDR2 is FQGNSA. The CDR3 spans 13 residues. Trimming took 2 bases from V and 7 from J, leaving 9 bases between them. In DNA, the CDR3 is TGTGCCAGCAGCTTACGGGGGGGACAGCCCCAGCATTTT. It encodes CASSLRGGQPQHF.

The V and J genes are TRBV30 and TRBJ1-6; D unresolved. Germline V gene data show CDR1 as GTSNPN and CDR2 as SVGIG (reference sequence). Trimming stripped 5 bases from V and 10 bases from J, with 12 bases between. CDR3 length: 12 residues. In DNA, the CDR3 is TGTGCCTGGGGACTACGGGGATCACCCCTCCACTTT. Its translation: CAWGLRGSPLHF.

This clone occurred a few times. V and J are TRBV18 and TRBJ2-3, with 8 bases matching TRBD1. CDR1 KGHSH and CDR2 LQKENI come from the germline V gene. Trimming took 6 bases from V and 4 from J; bases not matched to a gene: 6. The CDR3 is 14 residues long. CDR3 bases: TGTGCCAGCTCCCCGGACAGGGTAGCAGATACGCAGTATTTT. This gives the protein CASSPDRVADTQYF.

For this clone: Other DNA sequences of this sample code for an identical CDR3. This rearrangement joins TRBV29-1 to TRBJ2-5; possibly TRBD1 for D (6 bases). V lost 3 bases, J lost 1 base, and 6 bases lay in between. The CDR3 is 12 residues long. The germline CDR1 and CDR2 sequences are SQVTM and ANQGSEA. The DNA of the CDR3 is TGCAGCGTTGACAGGGGCCAAGAGACCCAGTACTTC. The encoded protein is CSVDRGQETQYF. Drawing the rest from reference TRBV29-1 and TRBJ2-5, the complete variable domain is SAVISQKPSRDICQRGTSLTIQCQVDSQVTMMFWYRQQPGQSLTLIATANQGSEATYESGFVIDKFPISRPNLTFSTLTVSNMSPEDSSIYLCSVDRGQETQYFGPGTRLLVL.

The chain recombines TRBV28 with TRBJ2-5; 12 bases are shared with TRBD2. Germline trimming cut 4 bases from V and 5 bases from J; bases unmatched to any gene: 11. The V gene's germline CDR1 is MDHEN and CDR2 SYDVKM. The CDR3 is made up of 17 amino acids. The CDR3 protein is CASSSKLAGGWKETQYF. The CDR3 DNA reads TGTGCCAGCAGTTCGAAACTAGCGGGGGGATGGAAGGAGACCCAGTACTTC.

The rearrangement uses TRBV24-1 and TRBJ1-4, with D unresolved. Trimming left V 5 bases short and J 8 bases short, with 8 bases between. From germline, CDR1 is KGHDR and CDR2 SFDVKD. This CDR3 has 12 amino acids. In DNA form, the CDR3 reads TGTGCCACCAGTGCACCGGGAGAAAAACTGTTTTTT. Amino acids: CATSAPGEKLFF.

V gene TRBV3-1 (or the pseudogene TRBV3-2) combines with J gene TRBJ1-2; D gene unclear. This CDR3 comprises 15 residues. The germline V and J ends were trimmed by 3 bases and 3 bases, with 14 bases remaining between them. Germline loops: CDR1 LGHDT, CDR2 YNNKEL (reference sequence). The CDR3 spells CASSHSGDGHYGYTF. The CDR3 bases are TGTGCCAGCAGCCATTCCGGGGATGGGCACTATGGCTACACCTTC.

This chain joins TRBV29-1 and TRBJ2-5; D possibly corresponds to TRBD2 (5 bases). The CDR3 totals 14 residues. V was clipped by 4 bases and J by 5 bases, with 17 bases between them. Germline V CDR1 and CDR2: SQVTM, ANQGSEA. CDR3 sequence: CSVVLGFRRETQYF. Here the CDR3 DNA reads TGCAGCGTTGTTCTCGGGTTCAGGAGGGAGACCCAGTACTTC.

This clone was picked up one time. The rearrangement joins TRBV6-2 or TRBV6-3 to TRBJ1-4; D possibly corresponds to TRBD1 (6 bases). The length of the CDR3 is 15 residues. V was shortened by 2 bases and J by 4 bases, with 11 bases between the two germline ends. The germline V gene has CDR1 MNHEY and CDR2 SVGEGT. The CDR3 DNA sequence: TGTGCCAGCAGTTACGTGGGACAACGTAATGAAAAACTGTTTTTT. This encodes CASSYVGQRNEKLFF.

This chain links TRBV18 with TRBJ1-1; 8 positions match TRBD1. After removal of 4 bases from V and 1 base from J, the junction contained 8 bases not matched to a gene. CDR3 length: 16 amino acids. Germline CDR1 reads KGHSH; CDR2 reads LQKENI. In DNA, the CDR3 is TGTGCCAGCTCACGCAGGGGGCAAGGGGGGAACACTGAAGCTTTCTTT. Its translation is CASSRRGQGGNTEAFF.

This clone appeared a few times. The J gene is TRBJ2-7, the V gene TRBV27, with D tentatively TRBD1 (5 bases). Trimming stripped 4 bases from V and 0 bases from J, with 7 bases between. The CDR3 has 13 amino acids. Germline V gene sequence: CDR1 MNHEY, CDR2 SMNVEV (reference sequence). The CDR3 DNA reads as TGTGCCAGCAGTTCACAGGTCTCCTACGAGCAGTACTTC. Protein sequence: CASSSQVSYEQYF.

In this sample, this clone turned up a few times. The chain joins TRBV7-2 to TRBJ1-2; tentatively, D is TRBD1 (5 bases). V was pared by 3 bases and J by 4 bases, with 9 bases between. Germline-derived CDR1 and CDR2 are SGHTA and FQGNSA. The CDR3 consists of 13 residues. In DNA form, the CDR3 reads TGTGCCAGCAGCTTGGGGCAGCCCTATGGCTACACCTTC. Protein sequence: CASSLGQPYGYTF.

This clone was seen a few times. The gene calls are TRBV7-3 and TRBJ2-5; possibly TRBD1 for D (6 bases). V was clipped by 4 bases and J by 5 bases, with 14 bases between them. This CDR3 comprises 14 residues. CDR1 is SGHTA and CDR2 is FQGTGA in the germline V gene. The CDR3 bases are TGTGCCAGCAGCTACACAGGGATGGGGGAGACCCAGTACTTC. Its protein product is CASSYTGMGETQYF.

The chain is built from TRBV29-1 and TRBJ1-2; 11 bases agree with TRBD1. Germline V gene sequence: CDR1 SQVTM, CDR2 ANQGSEA. CDR3 length: 15 residues. V dropped 5 bases and J dropped 4; count of bases not matched to a gene: 9. DNA for the CDR3: TGCAGCGTTTGGTCGGGACAGGGGGAGATCTATGGCTACACCTTC. Translating gives CSVWSGQGEIYGYTF.

This chain connects TRBV7-2 to TRBJ1-4, with 10 bases aligning to TRBD1. This CDR3 is 14 amino acids long. The germline CDR1 and CDR2 sequences are SGHTA and FQGNSA. Trimming at V came to 5 bases and at J to 8 bases, leaving 5 bases not matched to a gene. In nucleotides, the CDR3 is TGTGCCAGCAGCCGGGACAGGGGTAGCGAAAAACTGTTTTTT. Its translation: CASSRDRGSEKLFF. Based on the CDR3 plus reference TRBV7-2 and TRBJ1-4, the full variable domain is GAGVSQSPSNKVTEKGKDVELRCDPISGHTALYWYRQSLGQGLEFLIYFQGNSAPDKSGLPSDRFSAERTGGSVSTLTIQRTQQEDSAVYLCASSRDRGSEKLFFGSGTQLSVL.